This TCR beta chain was identified during a study of identical twins. This clonotype was seen many times. The antigen is unknown. Germline V CDR1 and CDR2: SGHTA, FQGNSA. This CDR3 has 14 amino acids. J gave up 0 bases and V 3 bases, and 1 base lay outside the gene matches. A universal primer binding site was introduced by template switching. The final cDNA contained unique molecular identifiers. From the 5' RACE reads, TCRdb called clonotypes with MiXCR, one entry per CDR3 protein. The profile shows 450,000 to 650,000 distinct CDR3 sequences, roughly 9.9% of them singletons. Findings of the study overall: Twins shared out-of-frame alpha sequences with excess low generation probability.

These data were also filed under a second study, of yellow fever vaccine responses in identical twins. From that second work: Twins' vaccine T cell responses were reported to seem partly convergent and partly personalized.

The receptor was isolated from a woman in her late teens or twenties in good health. What was sequenced was PBMCs. This chain connects TRBV7-2 to TRBJ2-7; TRBD2 matches at 8 bases. DNA of the CDR3: TGTGCCAGCAGCTTGACTAGCGCCTCCTACGAGCAGTACTTC. It yields the protein CASSLTSASYEQYF. The complete variable domain, with remaining parts taken from reference TRBV7-2 and TRBJ2-7, reads GAGVSQSPSNKVTEKGKDVELRCDPISGHTALYWYRQSLGQGLEFLIYFQGNSAPDKSGLPSDRFSAERTGGSVSTLTIQRTQQEDSAVYLCASSLTSASYEQYFGPGTRLTVT.